This TCR beta chain is drawn from a study of blood T cell repertoires in COVID-19. In the study overall: The study drew acute and convalescent COVID-19 samples from the United States, Italy and Spain. Sample material is recorded as cDNA or gDNA derived from T cells, B-cell-depleted T cells, or PBMCs.

V gave up 4 bases and J gave up 2 bases, with 18 bases separating them. Germline lookup yields CDR1 LGHDT and CDR2 YNNKEL (reference sequence). CDR3 length: 17 amino acids. A Seattle source enrolled patients during active infection and followed them longitudinally. As originally analysed: Amplifying reference gene primers gave estimates of nucleated cell counts. Repertoires were generated with immunoSEQ multiplex PCR, while TCRdb's copy carries only in-frame clones and drops some. V and J calls plus clone size are reproduced from that table; the DNA served to infer D and trimming. The sample lists fewer than 300,000 clones; just over 90% were seen once. A few counts support this clone.

This TCR came from a woman in her thirties with COVID-19, enrolled during active disease. This sequence joins TRBV3-1 (or the pseudogene TRBV3-2) and TRBJ2-1, with D perhaps matching TRBD2 (6 bases). The sample taken for sequencing was peripheral blood. In nucleotides, the CDR3 is TGTGCCAGCAGCCCCCCAGGTCGGAGGGGTGCCTACAATGAGCAGTTCTTC. This translates into CASSPPGRRGAYNEQFF.